The 26 T cell receptor beta chains presented below share a single source sample, sequenced in a study of blood T cell repertoires in COVID-19. Method: immunoSEQ multiplex PCR; TCRdb's copy keeps in-frame clones and lacks some. The table has approximately 200,000 clones, about 86% seen once. Sequenced material: peripheral blood. The origin of the receptors is a woman aged 25-40 years who had recovered from COVID-19.

This rearrangement joins TRBV7-3 to TRBJ2-3; D is unclear. V dropped 5 bases and J dropped 2 bases, with 11 bases sitting between them. The CDR3 loop spans 14 amino acids. Germline CDR1 is SGHTA and CDR2 is FQGTGA. This CDR3 is CASSASFPTDTQYF. The CDR3 DNA reads as TGTGCCAGCAGCGCAAGCTTCCCCACAGATACGCAGTATTTT.

The chain combines TRBV7-9 with TRBJ2-5; D is perhaps TRBD1 (6 bases). CDR1 and CDR2 from the germline V gene are SEHNR and FQNEAQ (reference sequence). V was clipped by 6 bases and J by 3 bases, with 14 bases between them. The CDR3 is made up of 14 amino acids. The CDR3 reads CASRLQAGEETQYF. DNA for the CDR3: TGTGCCAGCAGGTTGCAAGCAGGGGAAGAGACCCAGTACTTC.

This clone was seen more than once but under ten times. V usage is TRBV18 and J usage is TRBJ1-1; no firm D call. The V end was cut by 0 bases, the J end by 0 bases, with 5 bases between. The germline V gene encodes CDR1 KGHSH and CDR2 LQKENI. The CDR3 has 14 amino acids. The CDR3 DNA sequence: TGTGCCAGCTCACCACCGGCCGTGAACACTGAAGCTTTCTTT. Translation gives CASSPPAVNTEAFF.

This clone was seen a single time. V and J are TRBV7-9 and TRBJ2-5; TRBD2 is a possible D gene (5 bases). Germline V CDR1 and CDR2: SEHNR, FQNEAQ (reference sequence). The ends were cut back, 3 bases at V and 5 bases at J, with 10 bases in the middle. The CDR3 sequence is 13 residues long. The CDR3 spells CASSFGGSETQYF. In nucleotides, the CDR3 is TGTGCCAGCAGCTTTGGCGGGTCGGAGACCCAGTACTTC.

CDR3 loop: CASSVEGSGGTGELFF. The CDR3 nucleotides read TGTGCCAGCAGCGTAGAAGGTAGCGGGGGCACCGGGGAGCTGTTTTTT. This rearrangement joins TRBV9 to TRBJ2-2, with 9 bases that match TRBD2. Germline CDR1 and CDR2: SGDLS and YYNGEE. The CDR3 has 16 amino acids. V gave up 0 bases and J gave up 4 bases; unmatched junction bases: 4.

This chain uses TRBV14 with TRBJ2-7; 12 nucleotides line up with TRBD2. With V trimmed by 4 bases and J by 2 bases, 3 bases remained unmatched. The germline gives CDR1 SGHDN, CDR2 FVKESK. The CDR3 covers 15 residues. The CDR3 nucleotides read TGTGCCAGCAGCCCGACTAGCGGGGGACCCTACGAGCAGTACTTC. Protein: CASSPTSGGPYEQYF.

The gene calls are TRBV19 and TRBJ2-7; D possibly corresponds to TRBD1 (5 bases). This CDR3 comprises 14 residues. V gave up 11 bases and J gave up 0 bases, with 17 bases separating them. The V gene's germline CDR1 is LNHDA and CDR2 SQIVND (reference sequence). CDR3 protein: CAPPSGFNSYEQYF. The CDR3 DNA is TGTGCCCCCCCGTCAGGGTTCAACTCCTACGAGCAGTACTTC.

The chain joins TRBV7-3 to TRBJ2-1; TRBD2 agrees at 8 bases. CDR3 length: 15 residues. V was pared by 2 bases and J by 6 bases, with 6 bases of the junction left unmatched. Looked up from germline, CDR1 is SGHTA and CDR2 is FQGTGA. In DNA, the CDR3 is TGTGCCAGCAGCTTATTTATCACTAGCGGCAATGAGCAGTTCTTC. Its translation is CASSLFITSGNEQFF.

This clone has only a few counts. The chain uses TRBV30 and TRBJ2-7, with TRBD2 matching 11 bases. CDR3 length: 13 amino acids. The V gene end was trimmed by 4 bases and the J gene end by 2 bases; junction bases not matched to a gene: 1. From germline, CDR1 is GTSNPN and CDR2 SVGIG (reference sequence). The CDR3 loop is CAWNSGRAYEQYF. In nucleotides, the CDR3 is TGTGCCTGGAATAGCGGGAGGGCCTACGAGCAGTACTTC.

This rearrangement joins TRBV19 to TRBJ2-1; 12 positions match TRBD2. This CDR3 contains 18 residues. V trimming: 3 bases; J trimming: 10 bases; junction bases outside the gene matches: 16. The germline CDR1 and CDR2 sequences are LNHDA and SQIVND (reference sequence). CDR3 sequence: CASSILLAGGSARGEQFF. CDR3 in DNA: TGTGCCAGTAGTATTTTACTAGCGGGAGGCAGCGCCAGGGGAGAGCAGTTCTTC.

The chain uses TRBV19 and TRBJ1-1, with 8 nucleotides matching TRBD1. The CDR3 loop spans 16 amino acids. The trim removed 5 bases at V and 4 bases at J, leaving 12 bases unmatched. The V gene's germline CDR1 is LNHDA and CDR2 SQIVND (reference sequence). Here the CDR3 reads CASSPGTGKTTTEAFF. CDR3 DNA sequence: TGTGCCAGTAGTCCCGGGACAGGAAAGACGACCACTGAAGCTTTCTTT.

This clone was observed once. The chain combines TRBV13 with TRBJ1-1; 8 bases are a match to TRBD1. Germline loops: CDR1 PRHDT, CDR2 FYEKMQ (reference sequence). The CDR3 runs 13 residues. V shed 9 bases, J shed 5 bases, and the junction held 8 bases outside the gene matches. The CDR3 here is CASCDRGDTEAFF. The CDR3 DNA sequence: TGTGCCAGTTGTGACAGGGGAGATACTGAAGCTTTCTTT.

The rearrangement uses TRBV6-1 and TRBJ1-2, with D perhaps matching TRBD1 (5 bases). This CDR3 has 16 amino acids. The germline V gene has CDR1 MNHNS and CDR2 SASEGT. V gave up 1 base and J gave up 4 bases, with 16 bases separating them. The CDR3 protein is CASSEGRLQGGYGYTF. CDR3 in DNA: TGTGCCAGCAGTGAAGGACGACTTCAGGGCGGCTATGGCTACACCTTC.

The CDR3 here is CSVGDRGRRGYTF. The CDR3 DNA reads as TGCAGCGTAGGGGACAGGGGGCGTCGGGGCTACACCTTC. The rearrangement uses TRBV29-1 and TRBJ1-2; 12 bases align to TRBD1. Trimming at V came to 6 bases and at J to 8 bases, leaving 7 bases not matched to a gene. Germline assignment: CDR1 SQVTM and CDR2 ANQGSEA. The CDR3 consists of 13 residues. The full variable domain, rest sourced from reference TRBV29-1 and TRBJ1-2, is SAVISQKPSRDICQRGTSLTIQCQVDSQVTMMFWYRQQPGQSLTLIATANQGSEATYESGFVIDKFPISRPNLTFSTLTVSNMSPEDSSIYLCSVGDRGRRGYTFGSGTRLTVV.

V gene TRBV5-1 combines with J gene TRBJ2-1; 10 nucleotides match TRBD2. With V trimmed by 7 bases and J by 7 bases, 11 bases remained unmatched. This CDR3 contains 15 residues. CDR1 and CDR2 (germline): SGHRS, YFSETQ. In nucleotides, the CDR3 is TGCGCCAGCGGGATACTAGCGGGGCGTACGAATGAGCAGTTCTTC. Amino acid sequence: CASGILAGRTNEQFF.

The chain links TRBV10-3 to TRBJ2-3, with 11 bases aligning to TRBD2. CDR3 size: 16 residues. Losses at the gene ends were 3 bases for V and 10 bases for J; bases not matched to a gene: 12. Germline V gene sequence: CDR1 ENHRY, CDR2 SYGVKD. CDR3 sequence: CAISDSIAGGIKAQYF. The CDR3 DNA reads as TGTGCCATCAGTGATAGTATAGCGGGAGGGATAAAGGCGCAGTATTTT.

For this clone: Within the sample, other DNA sequences also encode this same CDR3. The chain uses TRBV2 and TRBJ2-5, with D perhaps matching TRBD1 (6 bases). Germline V lookup: CDR1 SNHLY, CDR2 FYNNEI. V shed 4 bases and J shed 2 bases, with 8 bases lying between them. CDR3 size: 13 residues. DNA of the CDR3: TGTGCCAGCAGTGGGACAGCTCAAGAGACCCAGTACTTC. The encoded protein is CASSGTAQETQYF.

The chain joins TRBV5-1 to TRBJ2-7; 12 nucleotides match TRBD1. Germline assignment: CDR1 SGHRS and CDR2 YFSETQ. Trimming cost V 4 bases and J 5 bases; bases outside gene matches: 7. There are 15 residues in the CDR3. As DNA, the CDR3 is TGCGCCAGCAGCCCCCCGGGACAGGGGGCAAACGAGCAGTACTTC. Encoded protein: CASSPPGQGANEQYF.

The chain employs TRBV9 and TRBJ2-3, with TRBD2 matching 13 bases. From germline, CDR1 is SGDLS and CDR2 YYNGEE. This CDR3 region has 15 residues. V dropped 3 bases and J dropped 14; count of bases not matched to a gene: 12. CDR3 DNA sequence: TGTGCCAGCAGCGCTGGACTAGCGGGAGTTAGAGGCCCGTATTTT. As protein: CASSAGLAGVRGPYF.

CDR3 sequence reads: CASNPGTPNYGYTF. CDR3 nucleotides: TGTGCCAGCAACCCCGGGACACCTAACTATGGCTACACCTTC. This chain connects TRBV6-5 to TRBJ1-2; D may be TRBD1 (6 bases). Trimming cost V 7 bases and J 0 bases, with 12 bases left between them. The CDR3 covers 14 residues. Germline CDR1 reads MNHEY; CDR2 reads SVGAGI.

This clone has a handful of counts. The chain employs TRBV5-4 and TRBJ2-3; D possibly corresponds to TRBD1 (6 bases). The V gene lost 7 bases and the J gene lost 4 bases, with 16 bases spanning the gap. Germline-derived CDR1 and CDR2 are SGHNT and YYREEE (reference sequence). This CDR3 is 14 amino acids long. The CDR3 here is CASPGDGASDTQYF. The CDR3 DNA follows: TGTGCCAGCCCAGGGGACGGCGCCTCAGATACGCAGTATTTT. The variable domain in full, completed from reference TRBV5-4 and TRBJ2-3, reads ETGVTQSPTHLIKTRGQQVTLRCSSQSGHNTVSWYQQALGQGPQFIFQYYREEENGRGNFPPRFSGLQFPNYSSELNVNALELDDSALYLCASPGDGASDTQYFGPGTRLTVL.

This chain joins TRBV5-1 and TRBJ2-7; 15 nucleotides align to TRBD2. This CDR3 contains 16 residues. The V segment lost 3 bases and the J segment 6 bases; nucleotides outside the gene matches: 7. Germline V gene sequence: CDR1 SGHRS, CDR2 YFSETQ. CDR3 coding DNA: TGCGCCAGCAGCTCGGGACTAGCGGGAGGCGGAGGCGAGCAGTACTTC. This translates into CASSSGLAGGGGEQYF. Together with reference TRBV5-1 and TRBJ2-7, the CDR3 gives the full variable domain: KAGVTQTPRYLIKTRGQQVTLSCSPISGHRSVSWYQQTPGQGLQFLFEYFSETQRNKGNFPGRFSGRQFSNSRSEMNVSTLELGDSALYLCASSSGLAGGGGEQYFGPGTRLTVT.

The V gene is TRBV5-6, the J gene TRBJ1-5; 7 bases match TRBD1. The CDR3 has 14 amino acids. V was pared by 2 bases and J by 7 bases, with 6 bases of the junction left unmatched. Germline CDR1 reads SGHDT; CDR2 reads YYEEEE. Written as DNA, the CDR3 is TGTGCCAGCAGCTTAAGGAGGGGGCTACAGCCCCAGCATTTT. It specifies CASSLRRGLQPQHF.

The CDR3: CASSPGQGGYNEQFF. The CDR3, as DNA: TGTGCCAGCAGTCCAGGACAGGGAGGGTACAATGAGCAGTTCTTC. The V gene is TRBV7-9, the J gene TRBJ2-1, with D maybe TRBD1 (8 bases). Trimming stripped 6 bases from V and 4 bases from J, with 16 bases between. Germline values: CDR1 SEHNR, CDR2 FQNEAQ (reference sequence). The CDR3 is 15 residues long.

V and J are TRBV2 and TRBJ2-3, with D possibly TRBD2 on 6 matching bases. Looked up from germline, CDR1 is SNHLY and CDR2 is FYNNEI. V was cut by 11 bases and J by 1 base, with 16 bases left in between. The CDR3 consists of 14 residues. This chain's CDR3 is CASREGGGTDTQYF. The CDR3 DNA sequence: TGTGCCTCCCGGGAAGGCGGGGGCACAGATACGCAGTATTTT.

The chain carries TRBV10-1 and TRBJ2-2; maybe TRBD1 (6 bases). Trimming pared 1 base from V and 4 bases from J, leaving 10 bases between. Looked up from germline, CDR1 is WNHNN and CDR2 is SYGVQD (reference sequence). The CDR3 is 15 amino acids. The CDR3 protein is CASSEFQGSTGELFF. The CDR3 nucleotides are TGCGCCAGCAGTGAGTTCCAGGGGAGCACCGGGGAGCTGTTTTTT.